The 8 T cell receptor beta chains below were found in one sample sequenced in a study of blood T cells in healthy people across ages. Primed by a sample-barcoded 5' primer and a J-beta primer mix, a second PCR proceeded for 7 to 11 cycles. A single record per CDR3 protein comes from TCRdb applying MiXCR to the 5' RACE reads. The repertoire consists of approximately 1.5 million distinct CDR3 sequences, with approximately 43% occurring once and the leading ten covering about 3.8%. The material sequenced was blood. The receptors were gathered from a woman aged 18 to 35 in good health.

This chain links TRBV11-1 with TRBJ2-7, with D perhaps matching TRBD1 (5 bases). CDR1 and CDR2 (germline): SGHAT, FQDESV (reference sequence). This CDR3 has 14 residues. The V end was cut by 5 bases, the J end by 2 bases, with 13 bases between. In DNA form, the CDR3 reads TGTGCCAGCAGCGGGGCCAGGGCGACCTACGAGCAGTACTTC. Translating it yields CASSGARATYEQYF.

The chain joins TRBV7-9 to TRBJ2-1; the D gene is possibly TRBD1 (6 bases). The CDR3 has 15 amino acids. V was shortened by 6 bases and J by 8 bases, with 20 bases between the two germline ends. CDR1 is SEHNR and CDR2 is FQNEAQ in the germline V gene (reference sequence). For the CDR3, the DNA is TGTGCCAGCAGGAGGACAGATACAATGAGCGATGAGCAGTTCTTC. It yields the protein CASRRTDTMSDEQFF.

This clonotype was recorded a few times. The genes are TRBV7-2 and TRBJ2-3; weak D call: TRBD2 (5 bases). The CDR3 totals 15 residues. Per germline, CDR1 SGHTA and CDR2 FQGNSA. Between the trimmed V and J ends, which lost 5 bases and 1 base, there was a span of 13 bases. The CDR3 sequence is CASSTYSVGTDTQYF. The CDR3 DNA reads as TGTGCCAGCAGCACCTATAGCGTGGGCACAGATACGCAGTATTTT.

The chain employs TRBV2 and TRBJ2-3; 8 nucleotides agree with TRBD1. This CDR3 comprises 15 residues. From germline, CDR1 is SNHLY and CDR2 FYNNEI. V gave up 7 bases and J gave up 2 bases; unmatched junction bases: 8. For the CDR3, the DNA is TGTGCCAGCAAAACACAGGGGGAATACACAGATACGCAGTATTTT. Translated, it gives CASKTQGEYTDTQYF.

The gene calls are TRBV10-3 and TRBJ2-1; TRBD2 might be the D (5 bases). Germline-derived CDR1 and CDR2 are ENHRY and SYGVKD. The CDR3 runs to 13 residues. Trimming shortened V by 6 bases and J by 7 bases, and 13 bases separated the two germline ends. CDR3 nucleotides: TGTGCCATCAGCGCGGGCGTAGGAAATGAGCAGTTCTTC. It translates to CAISAGVGNEQFF.

CDR3 amino acids: CASSVRRGGSNTEAFF. The CDR3 DNA reads as TGCGCCAGCAGCGTGCGACGGGGGGGATCGAACACTGAAGCTTTCTTT. This rearrangement joins TRBV5-1 to TRBJ1-1; possibly TRBD1 for D (5 bases). The CDR3 sequence is 16 residues long. V shed 4 bases and J shed 1 base, with 17 bases lying between them. Germline V gives CDR1 SGHRS, CDR2 YFSETQ.

This clonotype has just a few counts. The genes are TRBV6-6 and TRBJ2-5; perhaps D is TRBD1 or TRBD2 (6 bases each). Per the germline V gene, CDR1 is MNHNY and CDR2 is SVGAGI (reference sequence). V was shortened by 7 bases and J by 5 bases, with 17 bases between the two germline ends. This CDR3 is 14 amino acids long. The CDR3 DNA is TGTGCCAGCAATGAGGACGGGGGCGGGGAGACCCAGTACTTC. It encodes CASNEDGGGETQYF.

The gene calls are TRBV20-1 and TRBJ1-6; D gene ambiguous. This CDR3 is 13 amino acids long. Germline values: CDR1 DFQATT, CDR2 SNEGSKA (reference sequence). The CDR3 coding sequence is TGCAGCCCCATAGGACCTACGAATTCACCCCTCCACTTT. Protein product: CSPIGPTNSPLHF.